The 24 T cell receptor beta chains listed next were all sequenced from one sample in a study of blood T cell repertoires in COVID-19. Assay used: immunoSEQ multiplex PCR; TCRdb lists only in-frame clones, some missing. The table records 23,000 or so clones, approximately 80% of them present only once. Sequencing input: peripheral blood. The receptors shown here come from a man aged 70 or older with acute or convalescent COVID-19.

The rearrangement joins TRBV9 to TRBJ1-6; TRBD1 agrees at 9 bases. Germline values: CDR1 SGDLS, CDR2 YYNGEE. V trimming: 3 bases; J trimming: 6 bases; junction bases outside the gene matches: 4. The CDR3 covers 15 residues. CDR3 in DNA: TGTGCCAGCAGCGCGGGGACAGGGAGTAATTCACCCCTCCACTTT. Translation gives CASSAGTGSNSPLHF.

The rearrangement links TRBV2 to TRBJ2-1, with D possibly matching TRBD2 (5 bases). Looked up from germline, CDR1 is SNHLY and CDR2 is FYNNEI. Deletions cut 11 bases from V and 6 bases from J, with 17 bases between. The CDR3 runs to 13 residues. The CDR3 coding sequence is TGTGCCGGCTCACTAGATTCGGGCAATGAGCAGTTCTTC. Protein sequence: CAGSLDSGNEQFF.

This clone is labeled medium-sized (0.01 to 0.1%). The chain carries TRBV27 and TRBJ2-1; 10 bases agree with TRBD1. J was trimmed by 7 bases and V by 8 bases; bases with no gene match: 8. There are 14 residues in the CDR3. Germline CDR1 MNHEY, CDR2 SMNVEV (reference sequence). CDR3 sequence: CASGRDRGTNEQFF. CDR3 sequence (DNA): TGTGCCAGCGGCCGGGACAGGGGAACGAATGAGCAGTTCTTC.

The chain carries TRBV14 and TRBJ2-5; D possibly corresponds to TRBD1 (5 bases). V lost 2 bases and J lost 5, with 15 bases in between. Germline CDR1 SGHDN, CDR2 FVKESK. The CDR3 runs 15 residues. The CDR3 protein is CASSQLAGRTETQYF. CDR3 DNA: TGTGCCAGCAGCCAATTGGCAGGGCGAACGGAGACCCAGTACTTC.

The rearrangement uses TRBV2 and TRBJ2-5, with 12 nucleotides matching TRBD2. The germline CDR1 and CDR2 sequences are SNHLY and FYNNEI. The V gene end was trimmed by 4 bases and the J gene end by 3 bases; junction bases not matched to a gene: 6. The CDR3 loop spans 16 amino acids. The DNA for the CDR3 is TGTGCCAGCAGTGGCATACTAGCGGGGGGAGAAGAGACCCAGTACTTC. As protein: CASSGILAGGEETQYF.

This clone occurred a few times. The V gene is TRBV19, the J gene TRBJ2-1; 9 bases are a match to TRBD2. Germline CDR1 is LNHDA and CDR2 is SQIVND (reference sequence). V trimming: 7 bases; J trimming: 7 bases; junction bases outside the gene matches: 11. The CDR3 spans 15 residues. CDR3 sequence: CASNRRGGRENEQFF. The CDR3 coding sequence is TGTGCCAGTAATAGGCGGGGGGGCCGAGAAAATGAGCAGTTCTTC. The full variable domain, rest sourced from reference TRBV19 and TRBJ2-1, is DGGITQSPKYLFRKEGQNVTLSCEQNLNHDAMYWYRQDPGQGLRLIYYSQIVNDFQKGDIAEGYSVSREKKESFPLTVTSAQKNPTAFYLCASNRRGGRENEQFFGPGTRLTVL.

The CDR3 DNA follows: TGTGCCAGCAGCTTAATACGCCAGACTCAAGCGGGGGGGCGACACAATGAGCAGTTCTTC. Translation: CASSLIRQTQAGGRHNEQFF. The V and J genes are TRBV7-3 and TRBJ2-1; TRBD2 aligns across 10 bases. The germline gives CDR1 SGHTA, CDR2 FQGTGA. The CDR3 has 20 amino acids. The V gene end was trimmed by 1 base and the J gene end by 5 bases; junction bases not matched to a gene: 17.

This chain connects TRBV30 to TRBJ2-2; 8 bases fit TRBD1. The germline CDR1 and CDR2 sequences are GTSNPN and SVGIG (reference sequence). The junction had 7 bases not matched to a gene; V was cut back by 2 bases and J by 5 bases. The CDR3 totals 15 residues. CDR3 in DNA: TGTGCCTGGAGTACAGGGGGGACAGAGACCGGGGAGCTGTTTTTT. Its protein is CAWSTGGTETGELFF.

V and J are TRBV9 and TRBJ2-1, with 12 bases that match TRBD2. With V trimmed by 4 bases and J by 7 bases, 6 bases remained unmatched. Germline V gene lookup returns CDR1 SGDLS and CDR2 YYNGEE. The CDR3 consists of 15 residues. The CDR3 sequence is CASSKTSGSNNEQFF. As DNA, the CDR3 is TGTGCCAGCAGCAAGACTAGCGGGAGTAATAATGAGCAGTTCTTC.

This clone was seen a handful of times. The V and J genes are TRBV6-5 and TRBJ1-6; 8 bases match TRBD1. There are 14 residues in the CDR3. V shed 6 bases, J shed 5 bases, and the junction held 3 bases outside the gene matches. CDR1 and CDR2 from the germline V gene are MNHEY and SVGAGI. The CDR3 reads CASRGQGNNSPLHF. CDR3 nucleotides: TGTGCCAGCAGAGGACAGGGTAATAATTCACCCCTCCACTTT.

The chain uses TRBV6-2 or TRBV6-3 and TRBJ2-2; no firm D call. Between the trimmed V and J ends, which lost 4 bases and 8 bases, there was a span of 11 bases. The CDR3 contains 13 residues. Germline-derived CDR1 and CDR2 are MNHEY and SVGEGT. CDR3: CASSSPFRGELFF. The CDR3 DNA sequence: TGTGCCAGCAGTTCCCCCTTCAGGGGGGAGCTGTTTTTT.

The chain combines TRBV14 with TRBJ2-7; D ambiguous. V lost 1 base to trimming and J lost 6 bases, with 13 bases between them. This CDR3 is built from 14 residues. CDR1 and CDR2 (germline): SGHDN, FVKESK. The DNA for the CDR3 is TGTGCCAGCAGCCAAGTTCTATCCTATGGCGAGCAGTACTTC. Residues: CASSQVLSYGEQYF.

The rearrangement joins TRBV24-1 to TRBJ1-2, with D tentatively TRBD1 (6 bases). There are 14 residues in the CDR3. The germline gives CDR1 KGHDR, CDR2 SFDVKD. The V end was cut by 0 bases, the J end by 2 bases, with 6 bases between. CDR3 DNA: TGTGCCACCAGTGATTTGACAGGGAACTATGGCTACACCTTC. It specifies CATSDLTGNYGYTF.

The J gene is TRBJ1-1, the V gene TRBV9; no definite D call. The V and J ends lost 0 bases and 8 bases respectively, with 11 bases between them. The germline CDR1 and CDR2 sequences are SGDLS and YYNGEE. The CDR3 contains 13 residues. CDR3 sequence: CASSVGAGREAFF. Here the CDR3 DNA reads TGTGCCAGCAGCGTAGGGGCGGGGAGAGAAGCTTTCTTT.

J is TRBJ1-1 and V is TRBV4-2; no definite D call. The CDR3 is made up of 14 amino acids. The germline CDR1 and CDR2 sequences are LGHNA and YNFKEQ. V gave up 0 bases and J gave up 1 base, with 6 bases separating them. The CDR3 bases are TGTGCCAGCAGCCAAGATCTCAGGAACACTGAAGCTTTCTTT. Protein: CASSQDLRNTEAFF.

This clone was found once. The chain has TRBV7-2 and TRBJ2-7; 8 bases agree with TRBD2. Germline V lookup: CDR1 SGHTA, CDR2 FQGNSA. There are 16 residues in the CDR3. The junction had 7 bases not matched to a gene; V was cut back by 1 base and J by 2 bases. Here the CDR3 reads CASSLEGTSGTYEQYF. CDR3 bases: TGTGCCAGCAGCTTAGAAGGGACTAGTGGGACCTACGAGCAGTACTTC.

The V call is TRBV27, the J call TRBJ1-2; no clear D. The CDR3 totals 13 residues. The V end was cut by 11 bases, the J end by 4 bases, with 17 bases between. Germline CDR1 and CDR2: MNHEY and SMNVEV (reference sequence). CDR3 DNA: TGTGCCTGCCGCGGAAGGTCCGGCTATGGCTACACCTTC. Its translation: CACRGRSGYGYTF.

The chain links TRBV6-5 to TRBJ2-7; 11 bases fit TRBD1. Germline loops: CDR1 MNHEY, CDR2 SVGAGI. The CDR3 length is 14 residues. V shed 6 bases, J shed 4 bases, and the junction held 5 bases outside the gene matches. The CDR3 DNA follows: TGTGCCAGCAGCCTGGACAGGGGGCATTACGAGCAGTACTTC. The encoded protein is CASSLDRGHYEQYF.

V usage is TRBV18 and J usage is TRBJ1-5; no definite D call. Germline CDR1 reads KGHSH; CDR2 reads LQKENI. The CDR3 spans 14 residues. Trimming shortened V by 6 bases and J by 3 bases, and 12 bases separated the two germline ends. The CDR3 nucleotides read TGTGCCAGCTCGACCGGAGCAGCCAATCAGCCCCAGCATTTT. Residues: CASSTGAANQPQHF.

The chain joins TRBV18 to TRBJ2-1; a possible D gene is TRBD1 (5 bases). This CDR3 spans 16 amino acids. Germline loops: CDR1 KGHSH, CDR2 LQKENI. The germline V and J ends were trimmed by 3 bases and 0 bases, with 12 bases remaining between them. The DNA of the CDR3 is TGTGCCAGCTCACCGGGGCCAGAGAGCTCCTACAATGAGCAGTTCTTC. Its translation: CASSPGPESSYNEQFF.

The CDR3 DNA is TGTGCCAGCAGTTACTCGGACTCCGGCTCCTACGAGCAGTACTTC. It is translated as CASSYSDSGSYEQYF. The V call is TRBV6-5, the J call TRBJ2-7; the D gene is possibly TRBD2 (5 bases). V was clipped by 0 bases and J by 0 bases, with 9 bases between them. CDR1 MNHEY and CDR2 SVGAGI come from the germline V gene. The CDR3 spans 15 residues.

V and J are TRBV5-1 and TRBJ1-6; TRBD1 matches 9 bases. The CDR3 sequence is 16 residues long. The trim removed 3 bases at V and 8 bases at J, leaving 9 bases unmatched. Germline V gives CDR1 SGHRS, CDR2 YFSETQ. The chain's CDR3 is CASSSTGGLTDSPLHF. In nucleotides, the CDR3 is TGCGCCAGCAGCTCGACAGGGGGTCTCACCGATTCACCCCTCCACTTT.

This CDR3 reads CASSFYSQGGEQYF. The CDR3 DNA follows: TGTGCCAGCAGCTTCTACTCCCAGGGTGGAGAGCAGTACTTC. The chain couples TRBV5-5 to TRBJ2-7, with D maybe TRBD1 (5 bases). V gave up 2 bases and J gave up 7 bases, with 16 bases separating them. This CDR3 has 14 residues. Germline CDR1 and CDR2: SGHKS and YYEKEE (reference sequence).

The chain carries TRBV4-1 and TRBJ1-6; D remains unclear. V gave up 4 bases and J gave up 14 bases, with 12 bases separating them. There are 12 residues in the CDR3. The V gene's germline CDR1 is MGHRA and CDR2 YSYEKL. The CDR3 nucleotides read TGCGCCAGCAGCCCGGCAGTCGGGGCCCTCCACTTT. Translated: CASSPAVGALHF.